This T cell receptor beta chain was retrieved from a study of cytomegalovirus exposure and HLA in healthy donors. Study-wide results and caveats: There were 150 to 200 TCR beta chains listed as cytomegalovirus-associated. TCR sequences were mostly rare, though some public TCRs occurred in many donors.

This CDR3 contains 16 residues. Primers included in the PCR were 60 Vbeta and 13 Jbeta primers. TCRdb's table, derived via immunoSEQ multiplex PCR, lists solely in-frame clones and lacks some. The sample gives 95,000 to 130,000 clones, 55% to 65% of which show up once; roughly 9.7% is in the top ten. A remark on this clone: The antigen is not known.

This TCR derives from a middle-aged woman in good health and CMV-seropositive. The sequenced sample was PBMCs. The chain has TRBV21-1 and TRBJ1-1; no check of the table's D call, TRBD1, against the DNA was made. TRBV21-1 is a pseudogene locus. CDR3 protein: CASSKTGVYMNTEAFF. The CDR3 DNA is TGTGCCAGCAGCAAGACAGGGGTCTACATGAACACTGAAGCTTTCTTT.